These T cell receptor beta chains were read from a single sample in a study of human T cells and chemical hapten exposure. From the RACE reads, TCRdb called clonotypes with MiXCR, one entry per CDR3 protein. The table lists approximately 100,000 distinct CDR3 sequences, roughly a tenth of them singletons. The material was whole blood, obtained in connection with sensitization to the hapten diphenylcyclopropenone (DPC). These receptors were collected from a woman in her thirties or forties with alopecia areata. Some clones in this sample may be carry-over from other donors' samples. Both conserved end residues are part of each CDR3. The D gene is left open where the match is weak. Part of the rows lack a size; the others show once, few, many or a class for expanded clones.

cdr3_length j_call d_call v_call clone_size cdr3_nt cdr3_aa
14 TRBJ1-2 TRBD1 TRBV7-2 few TGTGCCAGCAGCTTAGGTGGGACAGGGATCGGTTACACCTTC CASSLGGTGIGYTF
13 TRBJ2-7 TRBD2 TRBV9 . TGTGCCAGCCCGGGGGGACCCGACTACGAGCAGTACTTC CASPGGPDYEQYF
18 TRBJ2-3 . TRBV19 many TGTGCCAGTACCCCAGCGGCCTTAGCGGCCCCTAGACGGGATACGCAGTATTTT CASTPAALAAPRRDTQYF
14 TRBJ2-7 TRBD1 TRBV6-5 . TGTGCCAGCAGTTACGACGGGACAGTTTACGAGCAGTACTTC CASSYDGTVYEQYF
15 TRBJ1-5 . TRBV6-6 many TGTGCCAGCAGCCAGGGACTTATTAGCAATCAGCCCCAGCATTTT CASSQGLISNQPQHF
15 TRBJ2-1 . TRBV11-2 . TGTGCCAGCAGCTTTACCACAGGTACCTACAATGAGCAGTTCTTC CASSFTTGTYNEQFF
14 TRBJ1-3 . TRBV3-1 . TGTGCCAGCAGCCGAATCCTACAGGAAAACACCATATATTTT CASSRILQENTIYF
15 TRBJ1-1 . TRBV7-6 . TGTGCCAGCAGCTTAGGAGGAGGGCCGAACACTGAAGCTTTCTTT CASSLGGGPNTEAFF
18 TRBJ2-6 . TRBV25-1 . TGTGCCAGCTCACCCGGAGGCAGGCTGGAGAGTGGGGCCAACGTCCTGACTTTC CASSPGGRLESGANVLTF
15 TRBJ2-7 TRBD2 TRBV11-2 few TGTGCCAGCAACGGCGGGAGCATGGTGCTTTACGAGCAGTACTTC CASNGGSMVLYEQYF
16 TRBJ2-3 . TRBV7-8 . TGTGCCAGCAGCTTGACGCTAGGGAAGGGGGCAGATACGCAGTATTTT CASSLTLGKGADTQYF
13 TRBJ2-7 . TRBV6-1 . TGTGCCAGCAGTGAAGGTTACGGCTACGAGCAGTACTTC CASSEGYGYEQYF
16 TRBJ1-2 . TRBV4-3 few TGCGCCAGCAGCCAAACGGGGGTTTCTGGGCGCTATGGCTACACCTTC CASSQTGVSGRYGYTF
13 TRBJ2-2 . TRBV21-1 few TGTGCCAGCCGAAGACAGCCACCCGGGGAGCTGTTTTTT CASRRQPPGELFF
16 TRBJ1-1 . TRBV7-9 many TGTGCCAGCAGCTCTGGTTGGTCAGGGGCCAGCACTGAAGCTTTCTTT CASSSGWSGASTEAFF
14 TRBJ2-3 . TRBV6-4 many TGTGCCAGCAGTGCGGGGGGCGAGACAGATACACAGTATTTT CASSAGGETDTQYF
14 TRBJ2-3 . TRBV5-1 . TGCGCCAGCAGCCCCAGTCCTCCCACAGATACGCAGTATTTT CASSPSPPTDTQYF
12 TRBJ2-3 . TRBV28 many TGTGCCAGCAGTTTACAAACAGATACGCAGTATTTT CASSLQTDTQYF
15 TRBJ1-2 TRBD1 TRBV11-2 medium-sized TGTGCCAGCAGCTCGACAGGGGGCTTCAACTATGGCTACACCTTC CASSSTGGFNYGYTF
14 TRBJ2-7 . TRBV12-3/TRBV12-4 . TGTGCCAGCAGGCGACAGGTAAACTCCTACGAGCAGTACTTC CASRRQVNSYEQYF
13 TRBJ2-7 . TRBV5-5 few TGTGCCAGCAGCATTGGAGGGGCCCACGAGCAGTACTTC CASSIGGAHEQYF
10 TRBJ2-1 . TRBV9 many TGTGCCAGCAGTGGGGATGAGCAGTTCTTC CASSGDEQFF
17 TRBJ2-3 . TRBV4-3 few TGCGCCAGCAGCCAAGATCCTAGGTACGTTAGCACAGATACGCAGTATTTT CASSQDPRYVSTDTQYF
17 TRBJ2-2 . TRBV18 . TGTGCCAGCTCACCCGTCTTGGGGACGACGAACACCGGGGAGCTGTTTTTT CASSPVLGTTNTGELFF
14 TRBJ1-4 . TRBV4-3 . TGCGCCAGCAGCCAAGAATTACGGAATGAAAAACTGTTTTTT CASSQELRNEKLFF
15 TRBJ2-1 . TRBV5-1 . TGCGCCAGCAGCTTGGCCGGGGGCCGGGCCGATGAGCAGTTCTTC CASSLAGGRADEQFF
13 TRBJ1-5 . TRBV20-1 many TGCAGTGCCCCCCCAGTCGGGAATCAGCCCCAGCATTTT CSAPPVGNQPQHF
13 TRBJ1-2 . TRBV4-3 . TGCGCCAGCAGCCAAGAGAAGAGTTATGGCTACACCTTC CASSQEKSYGYTF
16 TRBJ1-5 . TRBV6-6 few TGTGCCAGCAGTTACCCCCCGGGGGTCAGCAATCAGCCCCAGCATTTT CASSYPPGVSNQPQHF
16 TRBJ1-3 . TRBV15 many TGTGCCACCAGCAGAGACCGGTGGGCGTCCGGAAACACCATATATTTT CATSRDRWASGNTIYF
17 TRBJ2-5 . TRBV12-3/TRBV12-4 many TGTGCCAGCAGTTTGGTTTATTTCTCGGGGGTCCAAGAGACCCAGTACTTC CASSLVYFSGVQETQYF
13 TRBJ2-5 . TRBV12-3/TRBV12-4 many TGTGCCAGCAGTTTAGGTGACTTGGAGACCCAGTACTTC CASSLGDLETQYF
15 TRBJ2-1 . TRBV7-8 few TGTGCCAGCAGCGAGGACTCCAGCTCCTACAATGAGCAGTTCTTC CASSEDSSSYNEQFF